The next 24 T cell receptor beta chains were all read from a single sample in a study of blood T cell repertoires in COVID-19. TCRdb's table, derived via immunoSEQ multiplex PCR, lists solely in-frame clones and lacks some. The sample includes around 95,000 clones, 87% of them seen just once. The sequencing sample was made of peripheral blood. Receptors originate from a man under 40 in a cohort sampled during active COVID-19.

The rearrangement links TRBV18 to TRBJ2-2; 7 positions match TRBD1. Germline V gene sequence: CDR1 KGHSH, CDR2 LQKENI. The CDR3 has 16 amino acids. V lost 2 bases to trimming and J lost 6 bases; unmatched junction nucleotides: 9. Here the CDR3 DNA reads TGTGCCAGCTCACCAGAAGAGACAGGGCTCGCCGGGGAGCTGTTTTTT. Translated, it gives CASSPEETGLAGELFF.

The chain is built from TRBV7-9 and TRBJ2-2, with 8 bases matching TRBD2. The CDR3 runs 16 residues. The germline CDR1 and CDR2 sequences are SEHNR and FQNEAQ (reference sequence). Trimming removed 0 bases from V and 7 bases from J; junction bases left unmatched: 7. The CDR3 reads CASSLAGLGKDGELFF. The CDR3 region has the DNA TGTGCCAGCAGCTTAGCGGGACTAGGAAAAGACGGGGAGCTGTTTTTT.

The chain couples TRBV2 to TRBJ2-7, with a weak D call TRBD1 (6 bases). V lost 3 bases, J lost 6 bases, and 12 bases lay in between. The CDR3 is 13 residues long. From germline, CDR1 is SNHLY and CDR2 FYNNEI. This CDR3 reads CASSDGQMSEQYF. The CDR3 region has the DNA TGTGCCAGCAGTGACGGACAGATGTCCGAGCAGTACTTC.

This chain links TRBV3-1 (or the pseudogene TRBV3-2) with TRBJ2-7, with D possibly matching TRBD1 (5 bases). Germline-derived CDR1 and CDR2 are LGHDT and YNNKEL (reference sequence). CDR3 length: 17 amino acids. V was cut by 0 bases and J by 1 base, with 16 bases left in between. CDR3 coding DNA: TGTGCCAGCAGCCAAGATGGTTATAGGCAGGGATCCTACGAGCAGTACTTC. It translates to CASSQDGYRQGSYEQYF.

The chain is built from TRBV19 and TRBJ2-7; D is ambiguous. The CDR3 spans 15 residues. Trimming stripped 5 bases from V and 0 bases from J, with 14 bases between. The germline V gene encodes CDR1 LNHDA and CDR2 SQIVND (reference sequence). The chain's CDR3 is CASSYGPADSYEQYF. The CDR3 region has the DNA TGTGCCAGTAGTTATGGGCCAGCTGACTCCTACGAGCAGTACTTC.

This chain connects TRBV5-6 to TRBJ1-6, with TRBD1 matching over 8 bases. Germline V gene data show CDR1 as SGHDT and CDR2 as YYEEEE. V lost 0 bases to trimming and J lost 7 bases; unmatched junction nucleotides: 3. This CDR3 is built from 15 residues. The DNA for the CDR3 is TGTGCCAGCAGCTTGGTTGGACAGGGAAATTCACCCCTCCACTTT. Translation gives CASSLVGQGNSPLHF.

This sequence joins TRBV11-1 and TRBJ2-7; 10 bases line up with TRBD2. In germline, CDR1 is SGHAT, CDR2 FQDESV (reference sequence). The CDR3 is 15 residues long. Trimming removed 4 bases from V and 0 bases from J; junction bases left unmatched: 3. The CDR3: CASSSGLAASYEQYF. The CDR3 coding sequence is TGTGCCAGCAGCTCCGGACTAGCGGCCTCCTACGAGCAGTACTTC.

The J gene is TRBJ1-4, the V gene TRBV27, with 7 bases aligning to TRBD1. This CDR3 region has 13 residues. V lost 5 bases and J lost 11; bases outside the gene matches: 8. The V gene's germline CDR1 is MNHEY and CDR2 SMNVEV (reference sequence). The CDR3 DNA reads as TGTGCCAGCAGTATCGCCAGGGGGGCGAAACTGTTTTTT. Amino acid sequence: CASSIARGAKLFF.

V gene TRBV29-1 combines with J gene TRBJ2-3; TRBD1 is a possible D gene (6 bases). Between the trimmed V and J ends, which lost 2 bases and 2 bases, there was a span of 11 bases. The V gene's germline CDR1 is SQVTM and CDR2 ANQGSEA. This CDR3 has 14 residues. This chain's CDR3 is CSVEKGDTTDTQYF. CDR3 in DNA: TGCAGCGTTGAAAAGGGGGATACCACAGATACGCAGTATTTT.

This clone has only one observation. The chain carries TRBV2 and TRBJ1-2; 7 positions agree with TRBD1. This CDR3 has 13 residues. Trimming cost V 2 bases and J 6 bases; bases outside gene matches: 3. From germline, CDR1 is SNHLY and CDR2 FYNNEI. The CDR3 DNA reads TGTGCCAGCAGTGAATTACAGGGGAATGGCTACACCTTC. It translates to CASSELQGNGYTF. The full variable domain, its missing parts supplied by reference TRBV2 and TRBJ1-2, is EPEVTQTPSHQVTQMGQEVILRCVPISNHLYFYWYRQILGQKVEFLVSFYNNEISEKSEIFDDQFSVERPDGSNFTLKIRSTKLEDSAMYFCASSELQGNGYTFGSGTRLTVV.

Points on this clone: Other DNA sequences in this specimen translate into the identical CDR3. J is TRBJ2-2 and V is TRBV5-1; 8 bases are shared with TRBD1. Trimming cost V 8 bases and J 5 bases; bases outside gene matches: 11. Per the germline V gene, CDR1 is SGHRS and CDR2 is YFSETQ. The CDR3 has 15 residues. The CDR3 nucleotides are TGCGCCAGTACCCCTCAGGGGGCTGAGACCGGGGAGCTGTTTTTT. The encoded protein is CASTPQGAETGELFF.

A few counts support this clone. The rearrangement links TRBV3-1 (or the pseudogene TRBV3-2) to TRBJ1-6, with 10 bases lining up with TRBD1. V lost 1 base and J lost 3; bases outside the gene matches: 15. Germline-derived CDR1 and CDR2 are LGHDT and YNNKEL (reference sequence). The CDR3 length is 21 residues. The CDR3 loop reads CASSQGGRGQGTLLYNSPLHF. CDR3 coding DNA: TGTGCCAGCAGCCAAGGAGGAAGGGGACAGGGGACCCTCCTCTATAATTCACCCCTCCACTTT.

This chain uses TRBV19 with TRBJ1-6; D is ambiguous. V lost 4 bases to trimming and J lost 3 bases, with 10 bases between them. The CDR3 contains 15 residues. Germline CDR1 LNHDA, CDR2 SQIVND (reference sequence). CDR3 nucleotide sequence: TGTGCCAGTAGTAGCCCGGAGATCTATAATTCACCCCTCCACTTT. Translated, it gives CASSSPEIYNSPLHF.

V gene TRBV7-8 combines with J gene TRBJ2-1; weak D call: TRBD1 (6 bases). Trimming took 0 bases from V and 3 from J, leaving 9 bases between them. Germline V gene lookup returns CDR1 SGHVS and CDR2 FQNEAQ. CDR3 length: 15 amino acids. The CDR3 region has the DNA TGTGCCAGCAGCTTAGCCAGGACAGACTACAATGAGCAGTTCTTC. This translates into CASSLARTDYNEQFF.

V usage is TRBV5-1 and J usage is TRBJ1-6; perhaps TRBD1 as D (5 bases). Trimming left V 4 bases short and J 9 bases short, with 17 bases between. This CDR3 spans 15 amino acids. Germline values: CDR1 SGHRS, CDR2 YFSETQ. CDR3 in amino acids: CASSPSIGAISPLHF. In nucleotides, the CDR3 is TGCGCCAGCAGCCCCTCTATTGGGGCGATTTCACCCCTCCACTTT.

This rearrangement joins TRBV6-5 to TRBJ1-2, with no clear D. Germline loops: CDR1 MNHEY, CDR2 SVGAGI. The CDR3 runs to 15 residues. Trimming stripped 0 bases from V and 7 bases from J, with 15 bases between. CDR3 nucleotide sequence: TGTGCCAGCAGTTACTCGAAGGGTCCGAGGGTTGGCTACACCTTC. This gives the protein CASSYSKGPRVGYTF.

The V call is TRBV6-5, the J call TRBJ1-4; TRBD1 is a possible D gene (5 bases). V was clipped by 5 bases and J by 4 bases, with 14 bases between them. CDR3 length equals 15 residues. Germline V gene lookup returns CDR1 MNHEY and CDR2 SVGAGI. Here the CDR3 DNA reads TGTGCCAGCAGTCCAACCACAGGCCTTAATGAAAAACTGTTTTTT. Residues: CASSPTTGLNEKLFF.

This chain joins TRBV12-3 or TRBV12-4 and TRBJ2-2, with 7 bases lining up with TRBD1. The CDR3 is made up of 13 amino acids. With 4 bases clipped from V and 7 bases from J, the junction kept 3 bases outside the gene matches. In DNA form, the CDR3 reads TGTGCCAGCAGTTACAGGGGTGACGGGGAGCTGTTTTTT. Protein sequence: CASSYRGDGELFF.

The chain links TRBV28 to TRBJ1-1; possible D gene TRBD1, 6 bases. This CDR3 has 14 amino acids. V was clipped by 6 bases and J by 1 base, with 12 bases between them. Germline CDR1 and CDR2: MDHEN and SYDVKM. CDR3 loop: CASRPGGANTEAFF. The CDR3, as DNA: TGTGCCAGCAGGCCTGGGGGGGCGAACACTGAAGCTTTCTTT.

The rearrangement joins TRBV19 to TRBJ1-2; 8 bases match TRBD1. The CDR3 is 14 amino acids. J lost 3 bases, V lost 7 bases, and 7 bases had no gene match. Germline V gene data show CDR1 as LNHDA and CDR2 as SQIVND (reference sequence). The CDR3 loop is CASTDRGFDYGYTF. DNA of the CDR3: TGTGCCAGTACTGACAGGGGTTTCGACTATGGCTACACCTTC.

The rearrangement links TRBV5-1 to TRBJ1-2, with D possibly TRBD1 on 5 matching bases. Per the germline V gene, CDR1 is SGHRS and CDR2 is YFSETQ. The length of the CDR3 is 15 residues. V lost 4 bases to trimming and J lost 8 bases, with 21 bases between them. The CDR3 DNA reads TGCGCCAGCAGCCCCGGGGGGGGGACGGCGCGAGGCTACACCTTC. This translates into CASSPGGGTARGYTF.

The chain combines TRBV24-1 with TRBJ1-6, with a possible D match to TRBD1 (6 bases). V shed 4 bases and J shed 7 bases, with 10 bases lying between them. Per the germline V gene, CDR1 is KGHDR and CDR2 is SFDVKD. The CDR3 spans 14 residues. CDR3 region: CATSEGAKNSPLHF. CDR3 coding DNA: TGTGCCACCAGTGAGGGGGCGAAAAATTCACCCCTCCACTTT.

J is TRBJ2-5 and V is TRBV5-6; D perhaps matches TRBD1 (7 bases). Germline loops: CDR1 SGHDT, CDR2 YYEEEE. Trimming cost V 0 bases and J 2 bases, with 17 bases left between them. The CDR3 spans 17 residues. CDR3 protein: CASSLDRDQGGQETQYF. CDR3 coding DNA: TGTGCCAGCAGCTTGGACCGGGATCAGGGGGGTCAAGAGACCCAGTACTTC.

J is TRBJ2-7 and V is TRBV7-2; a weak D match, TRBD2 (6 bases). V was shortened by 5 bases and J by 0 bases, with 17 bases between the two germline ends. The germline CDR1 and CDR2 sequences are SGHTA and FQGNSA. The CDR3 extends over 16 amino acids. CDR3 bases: TGTGCCAGCAGCCCTAGTGGAGGGATACACTCCTACGAGCAGTACTTC. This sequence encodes CASSPSGGIHSYEQYF.